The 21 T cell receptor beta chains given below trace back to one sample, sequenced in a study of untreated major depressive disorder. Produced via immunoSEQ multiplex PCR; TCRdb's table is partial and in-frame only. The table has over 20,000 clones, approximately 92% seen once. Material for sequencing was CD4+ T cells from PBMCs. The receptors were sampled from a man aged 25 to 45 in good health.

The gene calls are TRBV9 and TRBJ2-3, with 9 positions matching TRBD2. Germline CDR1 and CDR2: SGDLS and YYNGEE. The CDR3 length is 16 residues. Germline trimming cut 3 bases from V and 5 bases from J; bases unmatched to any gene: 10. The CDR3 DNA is TGTGCCAGCAGCGGGTCCTTAGCGGGAGCAATAGATACGCAGTATTTT. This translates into CASSGSLAGAIDTQYF. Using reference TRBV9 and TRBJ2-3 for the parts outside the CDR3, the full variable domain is DSGVTQTPKHLITATGQRVTLRCSPRSGDLSVYWYQQSLDQGLQFLIQYYNGEERAKGNILERFSAQQFPDLHSELNLSSLELGDSALYFCASSGSLAGAIDTQYFGPGTRLTVL.

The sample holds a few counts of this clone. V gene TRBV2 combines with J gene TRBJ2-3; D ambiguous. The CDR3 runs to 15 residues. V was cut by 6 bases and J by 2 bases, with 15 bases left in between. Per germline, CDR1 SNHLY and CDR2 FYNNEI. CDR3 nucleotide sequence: TGTGCCAGCAGCCCTAGTCGGCCACCCACAGATACGCAGTATTTT. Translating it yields CASSPSRPPTDTQYF. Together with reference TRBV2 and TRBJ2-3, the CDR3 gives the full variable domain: EPEVTQTPSHQVTQMGQEVILRCVPISNHLYFYWYRQILGQKVEFLVSFYNNEISEKSEIFDDQFSVERPDGSNFTLKIRSTKLEDSAMYFCASSPSRPPTDTQYFGPGTRLTVL.

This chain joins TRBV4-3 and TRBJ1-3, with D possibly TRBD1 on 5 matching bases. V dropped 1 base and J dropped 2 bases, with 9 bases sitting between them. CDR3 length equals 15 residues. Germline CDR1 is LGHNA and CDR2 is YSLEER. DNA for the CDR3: TGCGCCAGCAGCCAAGCAGCCAGGGCTGGAAACACCATATATTTT. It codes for CASSQAARAGNTIYF.

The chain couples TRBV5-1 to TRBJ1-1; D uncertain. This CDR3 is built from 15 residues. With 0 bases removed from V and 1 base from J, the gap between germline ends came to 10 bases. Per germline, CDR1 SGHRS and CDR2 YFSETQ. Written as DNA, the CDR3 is TGCGCCAGCAGCTTGGAGGTCCAGCGGAACACTGAAGCTTTCTTT. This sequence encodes CASSLEVQRNTEAFF.

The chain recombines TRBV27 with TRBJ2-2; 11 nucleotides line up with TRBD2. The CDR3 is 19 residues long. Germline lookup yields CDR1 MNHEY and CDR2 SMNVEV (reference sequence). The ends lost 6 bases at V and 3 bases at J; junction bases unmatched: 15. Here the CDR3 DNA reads TGTGCCAGCAGGGGGACTAGGGTAGCGGGAGGGCTGTACACCGGGGAGCTGTTTTTT. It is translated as CASRGTRVAGGLYTGELFF.

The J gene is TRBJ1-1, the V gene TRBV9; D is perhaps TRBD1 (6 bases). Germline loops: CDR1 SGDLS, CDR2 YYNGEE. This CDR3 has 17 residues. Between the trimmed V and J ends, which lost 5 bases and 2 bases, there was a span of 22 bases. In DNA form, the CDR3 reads TGTGCCAGCAGACCCTCCGGGGGGGCCTCGTTTAACACTGAAGCTTTCTTT. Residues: CASRPSGGASFNTEAFF.

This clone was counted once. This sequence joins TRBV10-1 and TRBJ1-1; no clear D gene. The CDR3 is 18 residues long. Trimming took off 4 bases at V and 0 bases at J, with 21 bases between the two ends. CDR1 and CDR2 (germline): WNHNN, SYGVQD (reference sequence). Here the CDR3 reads CASSVTPWRRGLNTEAFF. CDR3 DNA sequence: TGCGCCAGCAGTGTGACCCCTTGGCGGAGAGGTTTGAACACTGAAGCTTTCTTT.

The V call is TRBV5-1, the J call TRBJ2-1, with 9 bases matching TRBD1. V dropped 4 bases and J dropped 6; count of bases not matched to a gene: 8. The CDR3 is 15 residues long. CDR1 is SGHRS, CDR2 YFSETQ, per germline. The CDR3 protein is CASSLEGQGVNEQFF. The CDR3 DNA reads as TGCGCCAGCAGCCTAGAGGGACAGGGAGTCAATGAGCAGTTCTTC.

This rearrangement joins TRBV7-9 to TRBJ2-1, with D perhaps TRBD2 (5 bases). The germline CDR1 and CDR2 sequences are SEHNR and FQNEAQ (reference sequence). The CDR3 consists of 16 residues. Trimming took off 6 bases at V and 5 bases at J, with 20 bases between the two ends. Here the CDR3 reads CASSSPLSTGDNEQFF. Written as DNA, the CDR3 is TGTGCCAGCAGTTCTCCCTTATCAACCGGGGACAATGAGCAGTTCTTC. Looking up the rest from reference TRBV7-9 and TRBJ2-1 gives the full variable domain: DTGVSQNPRHKITKRGQNVTFRCDPISEHNRLYWYRQTLGQGPEFLTYFQNEAQLEKSRLLSDRFSAERPKGSFSTLEIQRTEQGDSAMYLCASSSPLSTGDNEQFFGPGTRLTVL.

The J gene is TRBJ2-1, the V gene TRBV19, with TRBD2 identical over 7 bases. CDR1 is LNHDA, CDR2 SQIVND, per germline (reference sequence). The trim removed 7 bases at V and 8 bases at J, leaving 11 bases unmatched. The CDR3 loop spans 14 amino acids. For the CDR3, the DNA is TGTGCCAGTACGGTCGGGAGCGGGATCGATGAGCAGTTCTTC. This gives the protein CASTVGSGIDEQFF.

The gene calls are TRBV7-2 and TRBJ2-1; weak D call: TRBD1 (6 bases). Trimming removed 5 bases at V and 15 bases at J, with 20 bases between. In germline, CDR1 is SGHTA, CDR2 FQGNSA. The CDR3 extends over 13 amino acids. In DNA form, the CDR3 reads TGTGCCAGCAGCCCGGGGACATTTACACCCTCGTTCTTC. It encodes CASSPGTFTPSFF. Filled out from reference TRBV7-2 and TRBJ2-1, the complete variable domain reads GAGVSQSPSNKVTEKGKDVELRCDPISGHTALYWYRQSLGQGLEFLIYFQGNSAPDKSGLPSDRFSAERTGGSVSTLTIQRTQQEDSAVYLCASSPGTFTPSFFGPGTRLTVL.

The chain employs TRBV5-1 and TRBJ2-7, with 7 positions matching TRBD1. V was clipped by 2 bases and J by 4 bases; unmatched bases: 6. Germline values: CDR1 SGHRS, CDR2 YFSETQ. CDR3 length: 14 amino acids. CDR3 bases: TGCGCCAGCAGCTTTAGGACAGGAGAATACGAGCAGTACTTC. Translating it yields CASSFRTGEYEQYF.

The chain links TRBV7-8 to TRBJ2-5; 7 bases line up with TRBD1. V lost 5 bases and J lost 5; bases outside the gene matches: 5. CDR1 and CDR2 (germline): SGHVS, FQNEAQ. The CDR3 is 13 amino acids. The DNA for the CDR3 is TGTGCCAGCAGCATAGTACAGGGGGAGACCCAGTACTTC. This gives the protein CASSIVQGETQYF.

The chain's CDR3 is CASSLQGMTQYF. The CDR3 DNA is TGTGCCAGCAGCTTACAGGGGATGACGCAGTATTTT. J is TRBJ2-3 and V is TRBV7-2; D may be TRBD1 (6 bases). From germline, CDR1 is SGHTA and CDR2 FQGNSA. With 2 bases removed from V and 9 bases from J, the gap between germline ends came to 9 bases. CDR3 length equals 12 residues.

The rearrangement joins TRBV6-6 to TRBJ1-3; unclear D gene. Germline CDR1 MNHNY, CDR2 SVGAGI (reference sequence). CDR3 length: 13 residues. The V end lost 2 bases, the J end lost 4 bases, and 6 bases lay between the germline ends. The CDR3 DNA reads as TGTGCCAGCAGTTACGGGCAAGGAAACACCATATATTTT. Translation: CASSYGQGNTIYF.

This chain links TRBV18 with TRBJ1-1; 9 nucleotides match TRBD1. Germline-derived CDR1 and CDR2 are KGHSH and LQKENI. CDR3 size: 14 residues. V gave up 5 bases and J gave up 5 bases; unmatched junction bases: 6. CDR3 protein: CASSGQGTGTEAFF. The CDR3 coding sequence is TGTGCCAGCTCAGGACAGGGGACGGGGACTGAAGCTTTCTTT.

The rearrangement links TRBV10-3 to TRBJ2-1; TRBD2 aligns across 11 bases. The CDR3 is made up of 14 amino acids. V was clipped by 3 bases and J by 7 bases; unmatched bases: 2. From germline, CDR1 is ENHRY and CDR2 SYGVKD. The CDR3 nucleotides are TGTGCCATCAGTGAACTAGCGGGAGTGAATGAGCAGTTCTTC. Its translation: CAISELAGVNEQFF.

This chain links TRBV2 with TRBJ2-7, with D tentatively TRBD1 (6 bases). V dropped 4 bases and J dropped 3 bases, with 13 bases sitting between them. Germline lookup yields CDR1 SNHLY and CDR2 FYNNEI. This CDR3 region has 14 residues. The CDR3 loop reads CASSVEGELYEQYF. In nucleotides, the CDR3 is TGTGCCAGCAGTGTAGAGGGGGAACTCTACGAGCAGTACTTC.

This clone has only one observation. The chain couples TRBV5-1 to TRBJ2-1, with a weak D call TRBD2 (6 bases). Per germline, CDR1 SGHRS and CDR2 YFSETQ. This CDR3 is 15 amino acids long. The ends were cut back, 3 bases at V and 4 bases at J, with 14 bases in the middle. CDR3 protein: CASSSSTRPYNEQFF. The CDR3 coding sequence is TGCGCCAGCAGCTCCTCGACTAGACCTTACAATGAGCAGTTCTTC.

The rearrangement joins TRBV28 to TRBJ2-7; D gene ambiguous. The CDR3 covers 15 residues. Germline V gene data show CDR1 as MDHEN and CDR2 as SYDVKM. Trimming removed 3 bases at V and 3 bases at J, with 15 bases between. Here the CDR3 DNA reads TGTGCCAGCAGTTTGCGGCCAGAGAAACGCTACGAGCAGTACTTC. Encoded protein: CASSLRPEKRYEQYF. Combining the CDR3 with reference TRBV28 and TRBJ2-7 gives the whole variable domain DVKVTQSSRYLVKRTGEKVFLECVQDMDHENMFWYRQDPGLGLRLIYFSYDVKMKEKGDIPEGYSVSREKKERFSLILESASTNQTSMYLCASSLRPEKRYEQYFGPGTRLTVT.

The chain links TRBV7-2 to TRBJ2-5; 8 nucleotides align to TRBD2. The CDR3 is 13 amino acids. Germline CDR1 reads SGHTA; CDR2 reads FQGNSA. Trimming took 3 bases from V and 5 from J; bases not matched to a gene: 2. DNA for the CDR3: TGTGCCAGCAGCTTCGGGAGGGCCGAGACCCAGTACTTC. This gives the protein CASSFGRAETQYF.